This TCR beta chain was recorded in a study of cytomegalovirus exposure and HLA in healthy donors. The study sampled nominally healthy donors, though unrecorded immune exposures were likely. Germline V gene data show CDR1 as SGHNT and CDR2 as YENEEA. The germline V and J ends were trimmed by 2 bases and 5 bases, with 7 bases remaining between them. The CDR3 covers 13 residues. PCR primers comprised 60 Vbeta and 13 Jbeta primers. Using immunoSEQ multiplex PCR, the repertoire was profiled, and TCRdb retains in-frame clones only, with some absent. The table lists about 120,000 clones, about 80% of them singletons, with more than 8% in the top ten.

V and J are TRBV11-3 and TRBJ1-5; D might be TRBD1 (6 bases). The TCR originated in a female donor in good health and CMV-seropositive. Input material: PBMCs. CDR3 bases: TGTGCCAGCAGCTTATCAGGGGATCAGCCCCAGCATTTT. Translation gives CASSLSGDQPQHF.